A selection of T cell receptor beta chains follows, all from one sample in a study of shared clonotypes between healthy human individuals. Clones were read by immunoSEQ multiplex PCR, and TCRdb kept only the in-frame ones, dropping some. Of more than 2 million clones in the sample, over 85% were seen once. The sample consisted of naive CD8+ T cells from PBMCs. These receptors all come from a man aged 18 to 29 in good health. Some clones in this sample may be carry-over from other donors' samples. Each CDR3 is given with its conserved first and last residue. D genes are given only for firm matches. Where a row states a size, it is once, few, many or the class of an expanded clone; other rows omit it.

J gene	clone size	D gene	CDR3 length	V gene	CDR3 DNA	CDR3 protein
TRBJ2-7	.	.	14	TRBV4-3	TGCGCCAGCAGCCCGTACCCGGGGTCCTACGAGCAGTACTTC	CASSPYPGSYEQYF
TRBJ1-1	.	.	11	TRBV29-1	TGCAGCGCCGAGAGCCCAGATGGGGCTTTCTTT	CSAESPDGAFF
TRBJ1-5	few	TRBD1	19	TRBV29-1	TGCAGCGTTGTCACGTCAGGGACAGGGGGCCCGAATAGCAATCAGCCCCAGCATTTT	CSVVTSGTGGPNSNQPQHF
TRBJ1-1	.	.	11	TRBV11-2	TGTGCCAGCAGCTTAGGGGCCTTAGCTTTCTTT	CASSLGALAFF
TRBJ2-7	.	TRBD2	13	TRBV14	TGTGCCAGCAGCCTAGCGGGACCCTACGAGCAGTACTTC	CASSLAGPYEQYF
TRBJ1-1	.	.	13	TRBV9	TGTGCCAGCAGCGTAGGAGGTTCCACTGAAGCTTTCTTT	CASSVGGSTEAFF
TRBJ2-3	once	TRBD2	19	TRBV4-3	TGCGCCAGCAGCCGTAGGAAGATAGCGGGAGAGGCAGAGACAGATACGCAGTATTTT	CASSRRKIAGEAETDTQYF
TRBJ2-7	.	.	16	TRBV10-3	TGTGCCATCAGTCGAGGGCAGCGAGAAACGTCCTACGAGCAGTACTTC	CAISRGQRETSYEQYF
TRBJ2-1	.	.	14	TRBV27	TGTGCCAGCAGTTTGCAGGGGCCCTACAATGAGCAGTTCTTC	CASSLQGPYNEQFF
TRBJ2-1	.	.	15	TRBV29-1	TGCAGCGTCTCGACTCTAGGGACCCAATACAATGAGCAGTTCTTC	CSVSTLGTQYNEQFF
TRBJ1-2	.	TRBD1	16	TRBV18	TGTGCCAGCTCACCACCGAAGGGGACAGGGCTCTATGGCTACACCTTC	CASSPPKGTGLYGYTF
TRBJ2-1	.	TRBD1	16	TRBV15	TGTGCCACCAGCCCTAAGGGGACAGGGATCTTGAATGAGCAGTTCTTC	CATSPKGTGILNEQFF
TRBJ2-3	.	.	15	TRBV7-9	TGTGCCAGCAGCTTCGACAGCGCTAGCACAGATACGCAGTATTTT	CASSFDSASTDTQYF
TRBJ2-1	.	TRBD2	17	TRBV7-9	TGTGCCAGCAGCCCCCGGCGGCGGGAGGGCGACCACAATGAGCAGTTCTTC	CASSPRRREGDHNEQFF
TRBJ2-2	.	TRBD2	16	TRBV30	TGTGCCTGGAACACCGGGACTAGCGGGATCACCGGGGAGCTGTTTTTT	CAWNTGTSGITGELFF
TRBJ2-7	.	TRBD2	15	TRBV10-1	TGCGCCAGCAGTGATCTGGGACTAGCTATCCACGAGCAGTACTTC	CASSDLGLAIHEQYF
TRBJ2-7	.	.	15	TRBV7-3	TGTGCCAGATTTGTGTTGGGGGAGAGGTCCTACGAGCAGTACTTC	CARFVLGERSYEQYF
TRBJ1-2	.	.	15	TRBV12-5	TGTGCTAGTGGTTTGGTAAAGGGAAGCGACTATGGCTACACCTTC	CASGLVKGSDYGYTF
TRBJ2-7	few	.	15	TRBV19	TGTGCCAGTAGTGTCAACAGGATCCGCACCTACGAGCAGTACTTC	CASSVNRIRTYEQYF
TRBJ1-1	few	.	12	TRBV14	TGTGCCAGCAGCCAAGGACTCCTTGAAGCTTTCTTT	CASSQGLLEAFF
TRBJ2-7	.	TRBD1	16	TRBV7-9	TGTGCCAGCAGCGGTTTCAAAGGGACAGCGTACTACGAGCAGTACTTC	CASSGFKGTAYYEQYF
TRBJ2-2	.	TRBD1	16	TRBV7-7	TGTGCCAGCAGCTTAGACCGGGACAGGGACACCGGGGAGCTGTTTTTT	CASSLDRDRDTGELFF
TRBJ2-5	.	.	14	TRBV28	TGTGCCAGCAGTTTATTGCGGGTAGAGGAGACCCAGTACTTC	CASSLLRVEETQYF
TRBJ1-2	.	.	11	TRBV2	TGTGCCAGTACAGGGACCTATGGCTACACCTTC	CASTGTYGYTF
TRBJ2-3	once	TRBD2	15	TRBV7-6	TGTGCCAGCAGCCCTCTAGCGGGAGGATCGGATACGCAGTATTTT	CASSPLAGGSDTQYF
TRBJ2-1	.	.	13	TRBV5-1	TGCGCCAGCAGCTTGGACGGCAGCAATGAGCAGTTCTTC	CASSLDGSNEQFF
TRBJ2-5	once	.	14	TRBV28	TGTGCCAGCAGTCCCTTCCGGAGGCAAGAGACCCAGTACTTC	CASSPFRRQETQYF
TRBJ2-7	once	TRBD1	14	TRBV5-4	TGTGCCAGCAGCTTGGGGGACAGGGTCTACGAGCAGTACTTC	CASSLGDRVYEQYF
TRBJ1-1	.	TRBD1	14	TRBV19	TGTGCCAGTAGTAGCCGACAGGGGAGCACTGAAGCTTTCTTT	CASSSRQGSTEAFF
TRBJ2-7	.	.	14	TRBV27	TGTGCCAGCAGTCTCAGGGGTGTCGCCTACGAGCAGTACTTC	CASSLRGVAYEQYF
TRBJ2-1	.	TRBD2	17	TRBV2	TGTGCCAGCAGTGAAAACTGGGGGACTAGAGTCCTCAATGAGCAGTTCTTC	CASSENWGTRVLNEQFF
TRBJ2-7	.	TRBD2	15	TRBV6-5	TGTGCCAGCAGTTACTCTAGCGGGAGGTTTTACGAGCAGTACTTC	CASSYSSGRFYEQYF
TRBJ1-2	.	TRBD1	15	TRBV27	TGTGCCAGCAGTTCTGTACAGGGGGTTCCCTATGGCTACACCTTC	CASSSVQGVPYGYTF
TRBJ2-1	.	.	15	TRBV19	TGTGCCAGTAGCAAGGACGGGAGCTCCTACAATGAGCAGTTCTTC	CASSKDGSSYNEQFF
TRBJ1-1	.	.	12	TRBV9	TGTGCCAGCAGCGTACGAGACACTGAAGCTTTCTTT	CASSVRDTEAFF
TRBJ2-1	.	TRBD2	17	TRBV5-6	TGTGCCAGCAGCCCCGGGGTTAGCGGGGGACTCTACAATGAGCAGTTCTTC	CASSPGVSGGLYNEQFF
TRBJ2-1	.	TRBD2	13	TRBV28	TGTATAACAACTAGCGGGAGAAGGAATGAGCAGTTCTTC	CITTSGRRNEQFF
TRBJ2-2	.	TRBD1	15	TRBV7-2	TGTGCCAGCAGCCCTTACAGGGGAAGCACCGGGGAGCTGTTTTTT	CASSPYRGSTGELFF
TRBJ2-7	.	TRBD1	12	TRBV5-1	TGCGCCAGCAGAATAACAGGGGGAGAGCAGTACTTC	CASRITGGEQYF
TRBJ1-3	.	.	13	TRBV10-3	TGTGCCACCCGGGGGCTAGCTGGAAACACCATATATTTT	CATRGLAGNTIYF
TRBJ2-1	.	TRBD1	20	TRBV28	TGTGCCAGCAGTCAATACCCACTCCTTCCGGGACAGAACTCCTACAATGAGCAGTTCTTC	CASSQYPLLPGQNSYNEQFF
TRBJ1-4	.	.	15	TRBV2	TGTGCCAGCATCAGGGGAAAATGGGCTAATGAAAAACTGTTTTTT	CASIRGKWANEKLFF
TRBJ1-3	.	.	16	TRBV28	TGTGCCAGCAGTTTTTTGGTTGGGGTCTCTGGAAACACCATATATTTT	CASSFLVGVSGNTIYF
TRBJ2-3	.	TRBD2	18	TRBV27	TGTGCCAGCAGTTTATGGAGTGGGTCTAGCGGCAGCGGGGATACGCAGTATTTT	CASSLWSGSSGSGDTQYF
TRBJ2-7	once	TRBD2	15	TRBV28	TGTGCCAGCAGTTTCGGGGGGACGGTCAACTACGAGCAGTACTTC	CASSFGGTVNYEQYF
TRBJ2-1	once	.	15	TRBV19	TGTGCCAGTAGTTACAGACAAGTGGCCTACGATGAGCAGTTCTTC	CASSYRQVAYDEQFF
TRBJ1-5	once	.	18	TRBV19	TGTGCCAGTACCCCTATCCCCCGACAGGCGCCCAGCAATCAGCCCCAGCATTTT	CASTPIPRQAPSNQPQHF
TRBJ2-6	.	TRBD1	17	TRBV7-6	TGTGCCAGCAGCCCCGGGACAGTTTATCCTGGGGCCAACGTCCTGACTTTC	CASSPGTVYPGANVLTF
TRBJ1-3	.	.	15	TRBV28	TGTGCCAGCAGTTTATTCCGGGTCTCTGGAAACACCATATATTTT	CASSLFRVSGNTIYF